These 4 T cell receptor beta chains were sequenced from one sample in a study of blood T cell repertoires in COVID-19 (dated by TCRdb to about 2020). Library generation was performed with the immunoSEQ multiplex PCR assay. Sourced from immuneACCESS, this table was stored by TCRdb with only in-frame sequences that have V and J called. A share of the clones is absent; for the studies checked, an unresolved V gene accounts for under half, and the remainder has no known explanation. In this sample the table shows about 130,000 clones, around 81% of which occur a single time. The ten largest clones take up 9.5% to 14% of the sample. The sample comprised peripheral blood. The origin of the receptors is a human donor in a cohort sampled during active COVID-19.

This rearrangement joins TRBV3-1 (or the pseudogene TRBV3-2) to TRBJ1-1, with TRBD1 as a possible D gene (5 bases). The CDR3 is 14 residues long. The V and J ends lost 4 bases and 2 bases respectively, with 11 bases between them. Germline V gene data show CDR1 as LGHDT and CDR2 as YNNKEL (reference sequence). CDR3 in DNA: TGTGCCAGCAGCCCACGTGGGGCTAACACTGAAGCTTTCTTT. This codes for CASSPRGANTEAFF.

The chain has TRBV7-9 and TRBJ2-1; D might be TRBD1 (7 bases). V was pared by 4 bases and J by 4 bases, with 17 bases between. The CDR3 has 16 residues. Germline V gives CDR1 SEHNR, CDR2 FQNEAQ (reference sequence). CDR3 protein: CASSSPSQGGYNEQFF. In DNA form, the CDR3 reads TGTGCCAGCAGCTCTCCCTCCCAGGGGGGTTACAATGAGCAGTTCTTC. The full variable domain, with the rest looked up from reference TRBV7-9 and TRBJ2-1, is DTGVSQNPRHKITKRGQNVTFRCDPISEHNRLYWYRQTLGQGPEFLTYFQNEAQLEKSRLLSDRFSAERPKGSFSTLEIQRTEQGDSAMYLCASSSPSQGGYNEQFFGPGTRLTVL.

This chain connects TRBV6-6 to TRBJ2-5, with a tentative D call TRBD2 (5 bases). V lost 0 bases and J lost 1, with 6 bases in between. CDR3 length equals 14 residues. Per the germline V gene, CDR1 is MNHNY and CDR2 is SVGAGI (reference sequence). The CDR3 reads CASSYSLAQETQYF. The CDR3 nucleotides read TGTGCCAGCAGTTACTCGCTAGCCCAAGAGACCCAGTACTTC.

The V call is TRBV7-8, the J call TRBJ1-1, with D tentatively TRBD1 (6 bases). The germline V gene has CDR1 SGHVS and CDR2 FQNEAQ. The CDR3 loop spans 16 amino acids. Trimming cost V 5 bases and J 5 bases, with 21 bases left between them. CDR3 DNA: TGTGCCAGCAGCCGCGGTGCGGGGGCGCGAGGGACTGAAGCTTTCTTT. Translating gives CASSRGAGARGTEAFF.